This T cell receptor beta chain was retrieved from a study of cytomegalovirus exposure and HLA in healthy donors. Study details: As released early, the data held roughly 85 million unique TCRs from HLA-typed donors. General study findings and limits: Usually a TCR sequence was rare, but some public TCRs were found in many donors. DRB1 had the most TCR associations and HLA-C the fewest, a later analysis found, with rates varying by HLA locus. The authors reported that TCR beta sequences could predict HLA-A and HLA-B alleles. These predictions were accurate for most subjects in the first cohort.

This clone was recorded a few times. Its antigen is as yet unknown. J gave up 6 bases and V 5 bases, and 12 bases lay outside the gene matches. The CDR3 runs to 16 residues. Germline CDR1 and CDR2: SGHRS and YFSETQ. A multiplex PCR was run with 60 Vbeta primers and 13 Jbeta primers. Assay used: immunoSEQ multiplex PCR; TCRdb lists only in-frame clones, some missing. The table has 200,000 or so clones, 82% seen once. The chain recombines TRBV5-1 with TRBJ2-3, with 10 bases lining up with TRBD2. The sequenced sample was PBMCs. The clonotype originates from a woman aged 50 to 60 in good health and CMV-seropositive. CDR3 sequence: CASSSSLAGKWDTQYF. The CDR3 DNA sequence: TGCGCCAGCAGTTCTTCACTAGCGGGGAAGTGGGATACGCAGTATTTT.